The 14 T cell receptor beta chains below were found in one sample sequenced in a study of cytomegalovirus exposure and HLA in healthy donors. Sequenced by immunoSEQ multiplex PCR; TCRdb stores in-frame clones only, minus some. This table holds over 200,000 clones, 80% to 90% found once. Sequences were obtained from PBMCs. Receptor source: a woman aged 18 to 35 in good health and CMV-seronegative.

The chain employs TRBV5-4 and TRBJ2-2; 14 positions match TRBD2. CDR1 and CDR2 (germline): SGHNT, YYREEE (reference sequence). CDR3 size: 17 residues. Trimming took 4 bases from V and 3 from J; bases not matched to a gene: 5. For the CDR3, the DNA is TGTGCCAGCAGCGAGGGACTAGCGGGAGCAGACACCGGGGAGCTGTTTTTT. Encoded protein: CASSEGLAGADTGELFF.

The chain recombines TRBV27 with TRBJ2-2; the D is unclear. V was clipped by 3 bases and J by 1 base, with 15 bases between them. This CDR3 has 17 residues. Germline V gives CDR1 MNHEY, CDR2 SMNVEV (reference sequence). In nucleotides, the CDR3 is TGTGCCAGCAGTTTTCCCCGGAAAACAGAGAACACCGGGGAGCTGTTTTTT. Translation: CASSFPRKTENTGELFF.

This clone was observed once. The chain combines TRBV2 with TRBJ2-7, with TRBD2 matching 10 bases. The CDR3 spans 16 residues. Germline CDR1 reads SNHLY; CDR2 reads FYNNEI. V lost 3 bases to trimming and J lost 6 bases; unmatched junction nucleotides: 11. CDR3 sequence: CASSDWEREGSGEQYF. CDR3 bases: TGTGCCAGCAGTGATTGGGAGCGGGAGGGATCGGGCGAGCAGTACTTC. Using reference TRBV2 and TRBJ2-7 for the parts outside the CDR3, the full variable domain is EPEVTQTPSHQVTQMGQEVILRCVPISNHLYFYWYRQILGQKVEFLVSFYNNEISEKSEIFDDQFSVERPDGSNFTLKIRSTKLEDSAMYFCASSDWEREGSGEQYFGPGTRLTVT.

The chain couples TRBV5-6 to TRBJ1-2, with TRBD1 identical over 10 bases. The length of the CDR3 is 17 residues. V dropped 0 bases and J dropped 3; count of bases not matched to a gene: 8. The germline V gene encodes CDR1 SGHDT and CDR2 YYEEEE. The CDR3 here is CASSLGQGALSYYGYTF. Written as DNA, the CDR3 is TGTGCCAGCAGCTTGGGACAGGGGGCTTTGTCGTACTATGGCTACACCTTC.

J is TRBJ2-7 and V is TRBV27; 8 nucleotides line up with TRBD2. V shed 3 bases, J shed 3 bases, and the junction held 7 bases outside the gene matches. The CDR3 loop spans 15 amino acids. The germline V gene has CDR1 MNHEY and CDR2 SMNVEV (reference sequence). The CDR3 is CASSFSGTRGYEQYF. Written as DNA, the CDR3 is TGTGCCAGCAGTTTCTCCGGGACTAGGGGCTACGAGCAGTACTTC.

CDR3 protein: CASSFRDNYEQYF. CDR3 sequence (DNA): TGTGCCAGCAGTTTCCGGGACAACTACGAGCAGTACTTC. This chain links TRBV28 with TRBJ2-7; possibly TRBD1 for D (6 bases). Germline CDR1 reads MDHEN; CDR2 reads SYDVKM. Trimming removed 3 bases from V and 3 bases from J, with 9 bases in between. The CDR3 spans 13 residues.

Only one count was recorded for this clone. V usage is TRBV7-6 and J usage is TRBJ2-1; 8 nucleotides match TRBD2. Trimming at V came to 1 base and at J to 7 bases, leaving 0 bases not matched to a gene. The germline gives CDR1 SGHVS, CDR2 FNYEAQ. The length of the CDR3 is 13 residues. The CDR3, as DNA: TGTGCCAGCAGCTTAGTAGCGGGAAATGAGCAGTTCTTC. Encoded protein: CASSLVAGNEQFF.

The chain is built from TRBV4-2 and TRBJ1-2, with TRBD1 matching 7 bases. V lost 4 bases to trimming and J lost 5 bases; unmatched junction nucleotides: 22. CDR1 LGHNA and CDR2 YNFKEQ come from the germline V gene. The CDR3 sequence is 19 residues long. This chain's CDR3 is CASSRVGGQGEFGGYGYTF. CDR3 sequence (DNA): TGTGCCAGCAGCCGGGTGGGCGGGCAGGGGGAGTTCGGGGGATATGGCTACACCTTC.

This clone has only a few counts. J is TRBJ2-3 and V is TRBV10-3, with D perhaps TRBD2 (6 bases). The CDR3 is made up of 13 amino acids. V was clipped by 10 bases and J by 0 bases, with 11 bases between them. CDR1 is ENHRY and CDR2 is SYGVKD in the germline V gene. The CDR3 here is CATRGESTDTQYF. Here the CDR3 DNA reads TGTGCCACCCGCGGGGAAAGCACAGATACGCAGTATTTT.

The chain has TRBV9 and TRBJ2-7; 8 nucleotides agree with TRBD2. The V and J ends lost 3 bases and 0 bases, in that order; junction bases with no gene match: 11. The germline V gene encodes CDR1 SGDLS and CDR2 YYNGEE. This CDR3 has 17 amino acids. The CDR3 DNA reads as TGTGCCAGCAGCGACGGGACTAGTCCTGCCTCCTCCTACGAGCAGTACTTC. It yields the protein CASSDGTSPASSYEQYF.

This sequence joins TRBV30 and TRBJ1-2; 8 bases are shared with TRBD1. The CDR3 has 13 residues. CDR1 GTSNPN and CDR2 SVGIG come from the germline V gene (reference sequence). The V gene end was trimmed by 5 bases and the J gene end by 8 bases; junction bases not matched to a gene: 10. In nucleotides, the CDR3 is TGTGCCTGGGTACCCGGGACAGGTCACGGCTACACCTTC. Its translation: CAWVPGTGHGYTF.

A note on this clone: The same CDR3 is also encoded by other DNA sequences in this sample. The V and J genes are TRBV5-1 and TRBJ2-3; 9 bases are a match to TRBD2. V was clipped by 4 bases and J by 1 base; unmatched bases: 7. The CDR3 sequence is 16 residues long. Germline assignment: CDR1 SGHRS and CDR2 YFSETQ. CDR3 residues: CASSGRLAGGTDTQYF. CDR3 sequence (DNA): TGCGCCAGCAGCGGGAGATTAGCGGGAGGCACAGATACGCAGTATTTT.

This sequence joins TRBV5-5 and TRBJ2-7, with D perhaps matching TRBD2 (5 bases). Trimming pared 0 bases from V and 5 bases from J, leaving 18 bases between. Germline CDR1 and CDR2: SGHKS and YYEKEE (reference sequence). This CDR3 contains 16 residues. In DNA, the CDR3 is TGTGCCAGCAGCTTGGGGCTAGCCAGAGAGGGTCACGAGCAGTACTTC. It translates to CASSLGLAREGHEQYF.

This rearrangement joins TRBV6-6 to TRBJ1-4; TRBD1 matches at 9 bases. The V gene end was trimmed by 8 bases and the J gene end by 7 bases; junction bases not matched to a gene: 5. The CDR3 has 13 residues. Looked up from germline, CDR1 is MNHNY and CDR2 is SVGAGI (reference sequence). CDR3 in DNA: TGTGCCAGCCGGGGACAGGGCTTTGAAAAACTGTTTTTT. Its protein product is CASRGQGFEKLFF.